The clone carrying this T cell receptor beta chain was counted many times. This CDR3 spans 14 amino acids. V was pared by 4 bases and J by 3 bases, with 16 bases between. Germline-derived CDR1 and CDR2 are SQVTM and ANQGSEA. This specimen belongs to a study of identical twins. TCRdb passed the 5' RACE reads through MiXCR, listing each CDR3 protein once. The table includes around 570,000 distinct CDR3 sequences, approximately 9.6% detected once. The same specimen was also included in a second study, on yellow fever vaccine responses in identical twins.

This rearrangement joins TRBV29-1 to TRBJ2-7, with unresolved D. The sequencing input was PBMCs. This receptor was obtained from a woman aged 18-35 years in good health. The CDR3 DNA reads TGCAGCGTTGTAGGAGCAGAAACGGTCTACGAGCAGTACTTC. It translates to CSVVGAETVYEQYF.